This T cell receptor beta chain derives from a study of cytomegalovirus exposure and HLA in healthy donors. Both 60 Vbeta primers and 13 Jbeta primers went into the PCR. Profiling relied on immunoSEQ multiplex PCR, and the TCRdb table lists in-frame clones only, not all of them. The sample consists of some 98,000 clones, around 75% of them appearing once. Trimming took 4 bases from V and 2 from J; bases not matched to a gene: 9. The CDR3 is 17 amino acids. The germline gives CDR1 SEHNR, CDR2 FQNEAQ (reference sequence). The TCR sequence derives from a man younger than 30 in good health and CMV-seropositive. V and J are TRBV7-9 and TRBJ1-2; 11 positions match TRBD1. Source material: PBMCs. CDR3 coding DNA: TGTGCCAGCAGCTCCCAAGCCGGGACAGGGGGAAACTATGGCTACACCTTC. This codes for CASSSQAGTGGNYGYTF.